This TCR beta chain stems from a study of shared clonotypes between healthy human individuals. Clones were sequenced by immunoSEQ multiplex PCR, and TCRdb holds only the in-frame ones, with some missing. The sample yields about 600,000 clones, approximately 97% seen once. Healthy adults negative for HIV, lacking recent acute infections or vaccinations, served as donors. This CDR3 contains 13 residues. Trimming pared 4 bases from V and 1 base from J, leaving 8 bases between. CDR1 and CDR2 from the germline V gene are SGHRS and YFSETQ. This receptor was obtained from a woman in her twenties or thirties in good health. The chain couples TRBV5-1 to TRBJ1-2, with a tentative D call TRBD1 (6 bases). Sequenced sample: naive CD4+ T cells sorted from blood. Stated subset: CD45RA+ positively selected. DNA for the CDR3: TGCGCCAGCAGCACAGGGAATAACTATGGCTACACCTTC. It encodes CASSTGNNYGYTF.